The entry that follows covers one T cell receptor beta chain sequence. The V end lost 0 bases, the J end lost 5 bases, and 13 bases lay between the germline ends. CDR1 and CDR2 from the germline V gene are MNHEY and SVGAGI. The CDR3 runs 15 residues. The record originates from a study of blood T cell repertoires in COVID-19. Study-level background: T cells, B-cell-depleted T cells, or PBMCs supplied cDNA or gDNA.

Authors' data handling: The assay estimated nucleated cells by amplifying reference gene primers. Only in-frame clones appear in the TCRdb table, and some are missing; sequencing was by immunoSEQ multiplex PCR. For V, J and clone size, that table is used; D and trimming come from the DNA. In the table there are around 30,000 clones, around four fifths of which are singletons. J is TRBJ2-5 and V is TRBV6-5; the D gene is possibly TRBD2 (5 bases). The receptor was derived from a woman in her sixties or seventies with active or convalescent COVID-19. The sequenced material came from peripheral blood. The CDR3 is CASSYSRGGLETQYF. CDR3 in DNA: TGTGCCAGCAGTTACTCGCGAGGCGGACTGGAGACCCAGTACTTC.